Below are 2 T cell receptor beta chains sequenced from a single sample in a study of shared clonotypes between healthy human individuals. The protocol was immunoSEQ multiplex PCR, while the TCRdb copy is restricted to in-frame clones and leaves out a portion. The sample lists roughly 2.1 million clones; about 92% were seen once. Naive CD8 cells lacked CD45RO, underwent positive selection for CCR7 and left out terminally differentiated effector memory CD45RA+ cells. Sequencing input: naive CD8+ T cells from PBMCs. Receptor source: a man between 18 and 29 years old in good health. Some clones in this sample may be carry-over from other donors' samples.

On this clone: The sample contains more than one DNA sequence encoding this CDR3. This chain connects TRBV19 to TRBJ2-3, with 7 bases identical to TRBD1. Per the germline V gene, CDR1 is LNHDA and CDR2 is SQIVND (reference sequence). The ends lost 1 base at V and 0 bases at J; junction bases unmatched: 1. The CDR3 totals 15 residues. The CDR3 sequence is CASSIGRGSTDTQYF. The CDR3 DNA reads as TGTGCCAGTAGTATAGGCAGGGGGAGCACAGATACGCAGTATTTT.

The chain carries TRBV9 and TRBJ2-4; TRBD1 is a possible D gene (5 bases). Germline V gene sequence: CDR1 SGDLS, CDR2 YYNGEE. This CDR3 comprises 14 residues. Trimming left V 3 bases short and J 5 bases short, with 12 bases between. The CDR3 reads CASSATVNQNIQYF. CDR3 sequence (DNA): TGTGCCAGCAGCGCGACAGTTAACCAAAACATTCAGTACTTC.